Sequencing of this T cell receptor (beta chain) was carried out in a study of blood T cell repertoires in COVID-19. Study details: Acute and convalescent COVID-19 specimens originated in the United States, Italy and Spain. Nucleic acid was either cDNA or gDNA, and it came from T cells, B-cell-depleted T cells, or PBMCs.

In the authors' workflow: Estimation of nucleated cell counts relied on the amplification of reference gene primers. The method was immunoSEQ multiplex PCR; TCRdb's version includes in-frame clones alone and lacks a portion of them. V and J calls and clone size are given by that table; D and trimming were obtained from the DNA. The sample holds 150,000 to 200,000 clones, about 77% seen once. V was pared by 4 bases and J by 5 bases, with 2 bases of the junction left unmatched. Germline lookup yields CDR1 SGHVS and CDR2 FQNEAQ. This CDR3 has 15 amino acids. The chain couples TRBV7-8 to TRBJ2-3, with 14 nucleotides matching TRBD2. The specimen sequenced was peripheral blood. This TCR derives from a woman aged 80 or over with active or convalescent COVID-19. CDR3 residues: CASSSGLAGVDTQYF. The CDR3, as DNA: TGTGCCAGCAGCTCGGGACTAGCGGGAGTAGATACGCAGTATTTT.